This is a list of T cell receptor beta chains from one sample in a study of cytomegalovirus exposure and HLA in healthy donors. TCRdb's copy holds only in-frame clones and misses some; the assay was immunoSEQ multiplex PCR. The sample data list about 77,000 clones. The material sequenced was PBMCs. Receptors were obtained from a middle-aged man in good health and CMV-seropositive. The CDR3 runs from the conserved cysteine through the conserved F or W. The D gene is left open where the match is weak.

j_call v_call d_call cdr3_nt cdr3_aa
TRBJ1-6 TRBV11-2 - TGTGCCAGCAGCCCCCCCGGGGTCAATTCACCCCTCCACTTT CASSPPGVNSPLHF
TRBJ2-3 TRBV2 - TGTGCCAGCAGTGAAGGGGAGACTCCCACAGATACGCAGTATTTT CASSEGETPTDTQYF
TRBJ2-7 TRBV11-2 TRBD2 TGTGCCAGCAGCTTAGATTCTAGCGGGGTCTACGAGCAGTACTTC CASSLDSSGVYEQYF
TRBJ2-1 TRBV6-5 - TGTGCCGCCAAACCCCGGACAGCCTCCTACAATGAGCAGTTCTTC CAAKPRTASYNEQFF
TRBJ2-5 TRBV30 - TGTGCCTGGAGTGTACAAGGGTCAGGGGAGACCCAGTACTTC CAWSVQGSGETQYF
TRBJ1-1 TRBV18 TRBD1 TGTGCCAGCTCACCAGGGGGACAGGGCGGCACTGAAGCTTTCTTT CASSPGGQGGTEAFF
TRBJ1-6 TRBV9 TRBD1 TGTGCCAGCAGCGTCTGGGGACAGACAAATTCACCCCTCCACTTT CASSVWGQTNSPLHF
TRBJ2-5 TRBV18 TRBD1 TGTGCCAGCTCACCCGGACAGGGGGCACAAGAGACCCAGTACTTC CASSPGQGAQETQYF
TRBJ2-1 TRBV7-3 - TGTGCCAGCAGCTCTGGACAGAGCTCCTACAATGAGCAGTTCTTC CASSSGQSSYNEQFF
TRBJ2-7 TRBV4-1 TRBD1 TGCGCCAGCAGCCCCCCGGGACAGAGTACCTACGAGCAGTACTTC CASSPPGQSTYEQYF